This T cell receptor beta chain was sequenced during a study of T cell clones after liver transplantation (dated by TCRdb to between 2018 and 2021). For the wider study: The samples were obtained from ITN030ST, a randomized trial that attempted immunosuppression withdrawal within 2 years after liver transplantation. No induction therapy was given to the subjects, and standard immunosuppression was administered until randomization at 12-24 months post-transplant. Tolerance was defined as complete withdrawal of immunosuppression for at least one year without a rise in liver enzymes beyond twice the upper limit of normal. Donor-reactive T cell clones were identified using TCRbeta sequencing after a pre-transplant mixed lymphocyte reaction and were then followed in post-transplant blood. Of the eight recipients, three were HCV-positive, while the remaining recipients had been transplanted for non-autoimmune, non-viral indications. Blood samples were collected pre-transplant, pre-randomization before withdrawal, and post-randomization after either complete withdrawal or failed withdrawal. As an antigen-independent comparator for the donor-reactive sequences, third party-reactive TCRbeta sequences from pre-transplant MLRs were identified as well. Of the 8 liver transplant recipients making up the studied cohort, 3 were classified as tolerant and 5 as non-tolerant. On the study overall, not on this receptor specifically: Because no allograft tissue specimens were available, donor-reactive T cells may have migrated into the graft instead of being deleted. A significant post-transplant decrease in circulating donor-reactive CD4 TCRbeta sequences was observed in 5 of 8 subjects, irrespective of tolerance or HCV status. In two subjects, low numbers of available donor cells limited the measurable donor-reactive repertoire. Donor-reactive sequences decreased more than third party-reactive sequences, which suggests partial antigen-specific deletion that was not related to withdrawal success. Once repertoire turnover was taken into account, donor-reactive detection showed a significant reduction for CD4 in 7 of 8 subjects and for CD8 in 8 of 8. The conclusions were considered preliminary, being limited by small, heterogeneous patient numbers and non-standardized post-transplant time points.

High-throughput TCRbeta CDR3 sequencing of frozen genomic DNA was performed by immunoSEQ, including PCR amplification, mapping, bias correction and internal controls. Concerning the study's data processing: Productive rearrangements were retained, and unique TCRbeta sequences were defined by the CDR3 nucleotide sequence together with the V and J gene. For classification of a sequence as donor-reactive, at least 5-fold expansion in CFSE-low cells relative to unstimulated pre-transplant cells and a frequency of at least 0.01% were required. Minimum frequency thresholds were set for each subject on the basis of the unstimulated sample with the lowest template count, so that a detection power of at least 90% was ensured. Jensen-Shannon divergence between the top 1000 TCRbeta sequences post- versus pre-transplant served as the measure of repertoire turnover. Two-sided Fisher's exact tests were used to test for changes in how often donor-reactive sequences were detected. TCRdb limited this immuneACCESS table to in-frame rearrangements with V and J called. A share of clones is missing; checked studies link under half to unresolved V genes, and the rest is unexplained. V, J and clone size derive from that table, while D and trimming were established from the DNA sequence. The sample data list 51,000 or so clones, and approximately 87% of these were observed just once. The ten biggest clones cover approximately 15% of the sample.

Thawed unstimulated PBMCs were stained for CD3, CD4 and CD8 and FACS-sorted into CD3+CD4+ and CD3+CD8+ populations. All 8 studied subjects were randomized to withdrawal of immunosuppression. The Qiagen DNeasy Blood and Tissue Kit was used for isolation of genomic DNA. CDR1 and CDR2 are read off the germline V gene as SQVTM and ANQGSEA. Deletion took 6 bases off V and 5 bases off J, with a span of 10 bases between the germline ends. From cysteine to phenylalanine, the CDR3 is 11 amino acids long. Just the 33-base CDR3 DNA is kept, in frame starting at base 1. Regarding this clone: Its specific antigen is unknown. Base qualities are missing; no much larger clone stands one base away.

This TCR was sampled from a human patient who received a liver transplant. In transplant recipients, some T cells may be of donor rather than host origin. The input for sequencing was CD8+ T cells from blood, taken 12 months after liver transplant. The V and J genes are TRBV29-1 and TRBJ1-1, with the D gene not clear enough to name. CDR3 protein: CSVRTPTEAFF. The DNA sequence reads TGCAGCGTCCGAACCCCTACTGAAGCTTTCTTT.